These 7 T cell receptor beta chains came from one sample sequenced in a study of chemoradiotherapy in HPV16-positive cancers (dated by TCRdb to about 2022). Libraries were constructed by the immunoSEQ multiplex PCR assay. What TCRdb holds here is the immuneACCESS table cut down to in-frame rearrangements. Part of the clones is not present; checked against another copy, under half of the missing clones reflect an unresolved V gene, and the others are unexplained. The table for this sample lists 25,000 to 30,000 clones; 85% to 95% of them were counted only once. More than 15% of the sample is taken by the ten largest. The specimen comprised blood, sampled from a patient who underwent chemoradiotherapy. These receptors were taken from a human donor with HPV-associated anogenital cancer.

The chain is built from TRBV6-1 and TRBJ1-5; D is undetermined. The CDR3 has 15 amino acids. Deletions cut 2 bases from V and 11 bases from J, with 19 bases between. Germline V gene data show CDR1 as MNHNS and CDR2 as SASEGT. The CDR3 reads CASSENVGASLTQHF. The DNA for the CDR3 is TGTGCCAGCAGTGAAAACGTAGGAGCGAGTCTGACCCAGCATTTT.

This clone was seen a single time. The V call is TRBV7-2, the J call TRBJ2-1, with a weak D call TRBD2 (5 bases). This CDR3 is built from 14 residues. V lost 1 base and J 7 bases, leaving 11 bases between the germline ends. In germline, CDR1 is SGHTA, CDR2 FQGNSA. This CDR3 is CASSLERWSNEQFF. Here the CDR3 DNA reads TGTGCCAGCAGCTTAGAGCGGTGGAGTAATGAGCAGTTCTTC.

In DNA form, the CDR3 reads TGTGCCAGCAGCTCCAATCCTAGCGGGGGCCCCACCGGGGAGCTGTTTTTT. Encoded protein: CASSSNPSGGPTGELFF. The chain couples TRBV7-3 to TRBJ2-2; 10 bases agree with TRBD2. The junction had 9 bases not matched to a gene; V was cut back by 4 bases and J by 4 bases. In germline, CDR1 is SGHTA, CDR2 FQGTGA. CDR3 size: 17 residues. Complete variable domain (other parts from reference TRBV7-3 and TRBJ2-2): GAGVSQTPSNKVTEKGKYVELRCDPISGHTALYWYRQSLGQGPEFLIYFQGTGAADDSGLPNDRFFAVRPEGSVSTLKIQRTERGDSAVYLCASSSNPSGGPTGELFFGEGSRLTVL.

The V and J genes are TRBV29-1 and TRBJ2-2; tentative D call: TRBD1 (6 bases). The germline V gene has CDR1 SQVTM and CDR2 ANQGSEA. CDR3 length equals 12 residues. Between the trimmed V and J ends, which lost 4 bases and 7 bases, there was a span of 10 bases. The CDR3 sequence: CSVGGPHGELFF. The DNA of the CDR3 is TGCAGCGTTGGGGGGCCGCACGGGGAGCTGTTTTTT.

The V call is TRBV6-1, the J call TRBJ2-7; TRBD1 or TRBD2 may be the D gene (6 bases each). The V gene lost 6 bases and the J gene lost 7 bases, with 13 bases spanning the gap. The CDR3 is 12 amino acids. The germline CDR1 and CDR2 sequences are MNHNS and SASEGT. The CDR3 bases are TGTGCCAGCAGCCGCCGGGGGCGAGAGCAGTACTTC. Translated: CASSRRGREQYF.

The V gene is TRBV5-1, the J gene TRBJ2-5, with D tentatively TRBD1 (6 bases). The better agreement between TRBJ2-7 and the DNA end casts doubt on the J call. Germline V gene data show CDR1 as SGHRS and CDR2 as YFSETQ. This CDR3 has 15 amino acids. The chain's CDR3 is CASSLGGGSSYEQYF. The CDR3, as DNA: TGCGCCAGCAGCTTGGGAGGGGGTTCCTCCTACGAGCAGTACTTC.

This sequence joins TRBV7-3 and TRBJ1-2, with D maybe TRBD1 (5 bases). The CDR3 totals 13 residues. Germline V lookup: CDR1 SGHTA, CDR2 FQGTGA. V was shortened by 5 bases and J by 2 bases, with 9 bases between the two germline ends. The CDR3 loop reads CASSQDTNYGYTF. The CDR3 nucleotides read TGTGCCAGCAGCCAGGACACGAACTATGGCTACACCTTC. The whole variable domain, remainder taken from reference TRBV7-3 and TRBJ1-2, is GAGVSQTPSNKVTEKGKYVELRCDPISGHTALYWYRQSLGQGPEFLIYFQGTGAADDSGLPNDRFFAVRPEGSVSTLKIQRTERGDSAVYLCASSQDTNYGYTFGSGTRLTVV.